One and the same sample provided the 13 T cell receptor beta chains below, sequenced in a study of monozygotic twins with inflammatory bowel disease (dated by TCRdb to between 2019 and 2020). The library relied on 5' RACE. The reads were generated on an Illumina HiSeq 2500. Each CDR3 protein sequence appears as one entry after TCRdb reprocessed the reads, and no DNA is included. In this sample's table one finds about 210,000 distinct CDR3 sequences. The ten largest clonotypes hold around 1.5% of the sample. The sample was blood. The receptors originated from a human donor with ulcerative colitis or Crohn's disease, or a healthy co-twin of an affected twin (not recorded which).

The gene calls are TRBV19 and TRBJ1-2; TCRdb proposes TRBD1, but this gene call is untestable without DNA. This CDR3 has 15 amino acids. CDR1 and CDR2 (germline): LNHDA, SQIVND (reference sequence). CDR3 amino acids: CASSNRANQGDGYTF.

The CDR3 reads CASRPGHSGNTIYF. This chain joins TRBV12-3 or TRBV12-4 and TRBJ1-3; TCRdb's D call, TRBD1, is unchecked because there is no DNA. The CDR3 covers 14 residues.

V and J are TRBV7-9 and TRBJ1-1. Germline values: CDR1 SEHNR, CDR2 FQNEAQ (reference sequence). The length of the CDR3 is 13 residues. The CDR3 region is CASSFMYGVEAFF.

The J gene is TRBJ1-6, the V gene TRBV9; the TCRdb call, TRBD1, lacks DNA for checking. The CDR3 is 14 residues long. Germline CDR1 is SGDLS and CDR2 is YYNGEE. CDR3 amino acids: CASSVQGADSPLHF.

The chain employs TRBV7-3 and TRBJ2-1; TCRdb's assignment of TRBD1 cannot be checked, as there is no DNA. The CDR3 sequence is 13 residues long. Germline CDR1 SGHTA, CDR2 FQGTGA. The CDR3 loop is CASSVEGGNEQFF.

V is TRBV29-1 and J is TRBJ1-5; TCRdb names TRBD1, which stays unverified in the absence of DNA. CDR1 and CDR2 (germline): SQVTM, ANQGSEA. CDR3 length: 12 residues. CDR3 sequence: CSVRDINQPQHF.

The chain links TRBV5-1 to TRBJ1-6; TCRdb returns TRBD1, unconfirmable since there is no DNA. The CDR3 runs 16 residues. Looked up from germline, CDR1 is SGHRS and CDR2 is YFSETQ. CDR3 residues: CASSLGDSSYNSPLHF.

The V gene is TRBV25-1, the J gene TRBJ2-1; as DNA is missing, the TRBD1 call by TCRdb cannot be tested. Per germline, CDR1 MGHDK and CDR2 SYGVNS. The CDR3 consists of 15 residues. The CDR3 region is CASSERGRGGNEQFF. Supplemented by reference TRBV25-1 and TRBJ2-1, the full variable domain reads EADIYQTPRYLVIGTGKKITLECSQTMGHDKMYWYQQDPGMELHLIHYSYGVNSTEKGDLSSESTVSRIRTEHFPLTLESARPSHTSQYLCASSERGRGGNEQFFGPGTRLTVL.

The chain employs TRBV12-3 or TRBV12-4 and TRBJ2-5. The CDR3 has 14 residues. CDR3 loop: CASSLVGSAETQYF.

The chain carries TRBV6-5 and TRBJ2-1; the TCRdb call, TRBD1, lacks DNA for checking. Germline V gives CDR1 MNHEY, CDR2 SVGAGI. The CDR3 length is 15 residues. CDR3 loop: CASSYQGTTYNEQFF.

The V gene is TRBV4-2, the J gene TRBJ2-1; TCRdb's D call of TRBD1 is untestable without DNA. Germline lookup yields CDR1 LGHNA and CDR2 YNFKEQ. There are 18 residues in the CDR3. The CDR3 is CASSQGRGGFPSYNEQFF.

J is TRBJ1-1 and V is TRBV20-1; checking the TCRdb D call of TRBD1 is not possible without DNA. CDR1 is DFQATT and CDR2 is SNEGSKA in the germline V gene (reference sequence). This CDR3 comprises 14 residues. The CDR3 is CSASPIDRTREAFF.

The gene calls are TRBV18 and TRBJ1-3. Germline CDR1 and CDR2: KGHSH and LQKENI. The CDR3 covers 12 residues. CDR3 in amino acids: CASSRDGNTIYF.